Presented here are 12 T cell receptor beta chains from one specimen sequenced in a study of T cell repertoires in ileal Crohn's disease. This table comes from immunoSEQ multiplex PCR, and its TCRdb copy is limited to in-frame clones, with some not included. The table shows roughly 13,000 clones, with nearly 90% occurring only once. Sequenced material: ileal tissue. The source is an adult with Crohn's disease.

The chain carries TRBV5-6 and TRBJ1-1, with 9 bases aligning to TRBD1. The J segment lost 6 bases and the V segment lost 0 bases, leaving 6 bases of the junction unmatched. Germline-derived CDR1 and CDR2 are SGHDT and YYEEEE. The CDR3 has 15 amino acids. The CDR3 DNA reads TGTGCCAGCAGCTTGGGGGACAGGGATGTAGCTGAAGCTTTCTTT. It translates to CASSLGDRDVAEAFF.

The CDR3 sequence: CASSRGGGELFF. For the CDR3, the DNA is TGTGCCAGCAGCCGCGGGGGAGGGGAGCTGTTTTTT. This chain uses TRBV11-3 with TRBJ2-2; 7 positions match TRBD2. CDR1 is SGHNT and CDR2 is YENEEA in the germline V gene. Unmatched junction bases numbered 2, after V lost 5 bases and J lost 8 bases. The CDR3 totals 12 residues.

The chain employs TRBV7-9 and TRBJ1-3, with TRBD1 as a possible D gene (5 bases). The CDR3 consists of 12 residues. Germline CDR1 is SEHNR and CDR2 is FQNEAQ (reference sequence). The V and J ends lost 11 bases and 4 bases respectively, with 12 bases between them. DNA for the CDR3: TGTGCCCTGGGCAGGGCCGGAAACACCATATATTTT. Translation gives CALGRAGNTIYF.

The CDR3: CASSLEVRVGETQYF. Written as DNA, the CDR3 is TGCGCCAGCAGCTTGGAAGTCAGGGTGGGGGAGACCCAGTACTTC. The chain joins TRBV5-1 to TRBJ2-5; tentatively, D is TRBD1 (5 bases). The CDR3 loop spans 15 amino acids. Germline V gene lookup returns CDR1 SGHRS and CDR2 YFSETQ. Between the trimmed V and J ends, which lost 0 bases and 5 bases, there was a span of 14 bases.

The V gene is TRBV6-5, the J gene TRBJ2-7; TRBD1 agrees at 7 bases. Looked up from germline, CDR1 is MNHEY and CDR2 is SVGAGI. This CDR3 has 12 residues. Losses at the gene ends were 6 bases for V and 4 bases for J; bases not matched to a gene: 3. The CDR3 DNA follows: TGTGCCAGCAGGTCCAGGGGGTACGAGCAGTACTTC. Translating it yields CASRSRGYEQYF.

J is TRBJ2-3 and V is TRBV5-1; TRBD1 agrees at 9 bases. After removal of 1 base from V and 3 bases from J, the junction contained 3 bases not matched to a gene. Germline V gene sequence: CDR1 SGHRS, CDR2 YFSETQ. The CDR3 runs 15 residues. The CDR3 nucleotides are TGCGCCAGCAGCTTGCGGACAGGGGATACAGATACGCAGTATTTT. Its translation is CASSLRTGDTDTQYF.

The rearrangement links TRBV5-6 to TRBJ1-1, with a possible D match to TRBD1 (5 bases). The CDR3 sequence is 15 residues long. Trimming took 4 bases from V and 6 from J, leaving 19 bases between them. CDR1 and CDR2 from the germline V gene are SGHDT and YYEEEE. This chain's CDR3 is CASSRPQAGWAEAFF. In DNA form, the CDR3 reads TGTGCCAGCAGCCGCCCCCAGGCAGGGTGGGCTGAAGCTTTCTTT.

The chain combines TRBV5-1 with TRBJ2-7; 9 nucleotides align to TRBD2. Germline V gene lookup returns CDR1 SGHRS and CDR2 YFSETQ. The CDR3 is made up of 15 amino acids. The junction had 6 bases not matched to a gene; V was cut back by 4 bases and J by 1 base. The CDR3: CASSGTTSGSYEQYF. DNA of the CDR3: TGCGCCAGCAGCGGGACGACTAGCGGATCCTACGAGCAGTACTTC. Supplemented by reference TRBV5-1 and TRBJ2-7, the full variable domain reads KAGVTQTPRYLIKTRGQQVTLSCSPISGHRSVSWYQQTPGQGLQFLFEYFSETQRNKGNFPGRFSGRQFSNSRSEMNVSTLELGDSALYLCASSGTTSGSYEQYFGPGTRLTVT.

This clone was counted between two and nine times. V and J are TRBV28 and TRBJ1-5; possibly TRBD1 for D (5 bases). The germline V and J ends were trimmed by 8 bases and 2 bases, with 7 bases remaining between them. CDR3 length: 12 residues. Germline V gene sequence: CDR1 MDHEN, CDR2 SYDVKM. The CDR3 bases are TGTGCCAGCGGGGGGGGCAATCAGCCCCAGCATTTT. Its protein product is CASGGGNQPQHF.

The count of this clone is one. This sequence joins TRBV2 and TRBJ2-3, with 8 bases aligning to TRBD1. The germline CDR1 and CDR2 sequences are SNHLY and FYNNEI. This CDR3 has 14 residues. The J segment lost 2 bases and the V segment lost 3 bases, leaving 1 base of the junction unmatched. The chain's CDR3 is CASSEDRDTDTQYF. DNA for the CDR3: TGTGCCAGCAGTGAGGACAGGGACACAGATACGCAGTATTTT.

On this clone itself: Mismatch with germline at one junction end may stem from a read error. The J gene is TRBJ1-2, the V gene TRBV7-3; D is ambiguous. This CDR3 is 15 amino acids long. Germline loops: CDR1 SGHTA, CDR2 FQGTGA. The CDR3 here is CASSLTTDGVYGYTF. CDR3 DNA sequence: TGTGCCAGCAGCCTAACGACCGACGGGGTCTATGGCTACACCTTC.

This chain uses TRBV4-2 with TRBJ2-5, with 8 bases aligning to TRBD2. The V gene's germline CDR1 is LGHNA and CDR2 YNFKEQ. Trimming took 2 bases from V and 2 from J; bases not matched to a gene: 13. The CDR3 runs to 18 residues. CDR3 coding DNA: TGTGCCAGCAGCCAACCCCAGGCAAGCGGGGGACGTCAAGAGACCCAGTACTTC. Amino acids: CASSQPQASGGRQETQYF.